This T cell receptor (beta chain) originates from a study of CD8+ T cells in alopecia areata. Looking at the study overall: Administration of oral tofacitinib to treated patients was at 5 to 10 mg twice daily. Tofacitinib was given for 6 to 18 months, then stopped for 6 months.

CDR1 is MGHDK and CDR2 is SYGVNS in the germline V gene. The germline V and J ends were trimmed by 1 base and 1 base, with 11 bases remaining between them. The CDR3 covers 15 residues. Patients with alopecia areata provided lesional scalp punch biopsies as well as peripheral blood. Once RNA had been extracted, it was reverse transcribed into cDNA to act as the sequencing template. Sequenced by immunoSEQ multiplex PCR; TCRdb stores in-frame clones only, minus some. The table includes fewer than 150,000 clones, around 50% detected once. This TCR was sampled from a human donor with alopecia areata. This material consisted of CD4+ T cells sorted from blood, taken at week 0. The genes are TRBV25-1 and TRBJ2-7; D remains unclear. CDR3 nucleotides: TGTGCCAGCAGTGAATTTAAGGTTACGTCCTACGAGCAGTACTTC. It translates to CASSEFKVTSYEQYF.